This T cell receptor (beta chain) was retrieved from a study of cytomegalovirus exposure and HLA in healthy donors. Germline CDR1 SGHRS, CDR2 YFSETQ. The CDR3 covers 14 residues. Trimming removed 4 bases from V and 3 bases from J; junction bases left unmatched: 6. As concerns this clone: The antigen is unknown.

Amplification used 60 Vbeta primers and 13 Jbeta primers. Sequencing used immunoSEQ multiplex PCR; TCRdb keeps in-frame clones, though not all of them. The table has about 190,000 clones, about 81% seen once. The study, taken as a whole, reports: In a later analysis, an Asian-associated ancestry cluster reportedly showed fewer N-insertions than the approximately 620-donor mean.

Sequencing was carried out using PBMCs. This chain connects TRBV5-1 to TRBJ2-5; 7 bases are shared with TRBD2. This TCR derives from a woman aged 18-29 years in good health and CMV-seronegative. CDR3 sequence: CASSSGTREETQYF. The CDR3 nucleotides are TGCGCCAGCAGCAGCGGGACTCGGGAAGAGACCCAGTACTTC.